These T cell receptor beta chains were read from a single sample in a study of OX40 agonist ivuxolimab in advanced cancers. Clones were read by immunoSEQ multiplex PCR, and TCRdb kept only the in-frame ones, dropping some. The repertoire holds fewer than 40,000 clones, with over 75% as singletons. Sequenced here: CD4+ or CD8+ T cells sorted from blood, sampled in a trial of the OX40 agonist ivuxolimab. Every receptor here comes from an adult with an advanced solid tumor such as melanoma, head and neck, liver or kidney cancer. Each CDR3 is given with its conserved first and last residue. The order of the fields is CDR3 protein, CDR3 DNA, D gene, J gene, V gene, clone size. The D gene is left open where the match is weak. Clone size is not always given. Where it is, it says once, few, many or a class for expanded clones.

CASSLDRVGVGNTIYF TGTGCCAGCAGCTTAGATAGGGTCGGGGTCGGAAACACCATATATTTT NA TRBJ1-3 TRBV11-2 NA
CAVGPGRGYGYTF TGTGCCGTTGGTCCTGGTCGCGGTTATGGCTACACCTTC NA TRBJ1-2 TRBV27 NA
CASSFQGSGNTIYF TGTGCCAGCAGCTTCCAGGGCTCTGGAAACACCATATATTTT NA TRBJ1-3 TRBV7-2 few
CASSLRSGQQYF TGTGCCAGCAGTTTAAGGTCGGGACAGCAGTACTTC NA TRBJ2-7 TRBV27 NA
CASSVNSGEQYF TGTGCCAGCAGCGTGAACAGTGGAGAGCAGTACTTC NA TRBJ2-7 TRBV9 NA
CASSPARGSYTF TGTGCCAGCAGCCCGGCCCGCGGGAGCTACACCTTC NA TRBJ1-2 TRBV7-2 NA
CASSPPTGNTIYF TGTGCCAGTAGTCCTCCGACAGGAAACACCATATATTTT NA TRBJ1-3 TRBV19 NA
CASSLCPWISNQPQHF TGTGCCAGCAGCTTATGCCCCTGGATTAGCAATCAGCCCCAGCATTTT NA TRBJ1-5 TRBV7-9 NA
CASSQVLGEGYEQYF TGCGCCAGCAGCCAAGTTCTGGGTGAAGGCTACGAGCAGTACTTC NA TRBJ2-7 TRBV4-1 NA
CASSVDVGNEQFF TGTGCCAGCAGCGTAGATGTTGGGAATGAGCAGTTCTTC NA TRBJ2-1 TRBV9 NA
CAWSPLRAVDNEQYF TGTGCCTGGAGTCCCCTTCGGGCCGTGGATAACGAGCAGTACTTC NA TRBJ2-7 TRBV30 NA
CASSLAQAREQFF TGTGCCAGCAGCTTAGCGCAGGCCAGGGAGCAGTTCTTC NA TRBJ2-1 TRBV7-9 NA
CASSLGAAEAFF TGTGCCAGCAGCTTAGGCGCAGCTGAAGCTTTCTTT NA TRBJ1-1 TRBV7-9 NA
CASSGSYGYTF TGTGCCAGCAGTGGGAGCTATGGCTACACCTTC NA TRBJ1-2 TRBV25-1 few
CASSQDRGHYSGANVLTF TGCGCCAGCAGCCAAGACAGGGGACACTACTCTGGGGCCAACGTCCTGACTTTC NA TRBJ2-6 TRBV4-3 once
CASSMASGAAKNIQYF TGTGCCAGTAGTATGGCTAGCGGGGCCGCCAAAAACATTCAGTACTTC TRBD2 TRBJ2-4 TRBV19 NA
CASSFGSSYEQYF TGTGCCAGCAGCTTCGGGAGCTCCTACGAGCAGTACTTC NA TRBJ2-7 TRBV5-4 NA
CASSPLGGTGIDEQYF TGTGCCAGCAGCCCCCTAGGGGGGACAGGGATAGACGAGCAGTACTTC TRBD1 TRBJ2-7 TRBV11-2 NA
CASSQAGAGYGYTF TGTGCCAGCAGCCAAGCGGGGGCGGGTTATGGCTACACCTTC NA TRBJ1-2 TRBV14 NA
CASSPPGSGNYTF TGCGCCAGCAGCCCGCCGGGCTCCGGTAACTACACCTTC NA TRBJ1-2 TRBV4-3 NA
CASSFDSRRYTEAFF TGTGCCAGCAGCTTCGACAGTCGGCGGTATACTGAAGCTTTCTTT NA TRBJ1-1 TRBV7-9 NA
CASSFERLAGELFF TGTGCCAGCAGCTTCGAGAGACTGGCCGGGGAGCTGTTTTTT NA TRBJ2-2 TRBV5-6 medium-sized
CAWSVASYEQYF TGTGCCTGGAGTGTAGCTAGCTACGAGCAGTACTTC NA TRBJ2-7 TRBV30 NA
CAWSRDASYEQYF TGTGCCTGGAGCCGGGACGCCTCCTACGAGCAGTACTTC NA TRBJ2-7 TRBV30 NA
CASSLSQGVGTGELFF TGTGCCAGCAGCTTGTCCCAGGGAGTAGGCACCGGGGAGCTGTTTTTT NA TRBJ2-2 TRBV5-6 NA
CASSQDPAGGPDTQYF TGTGCCAGCAGCCAAGACCCAGCGGGGGGCCCGGATACGCAGTATTTT TRBD2 TRBJ2-3 TRBV4-2 NA
CASSVGTSGGLSYEQYF TGTGCCAGCAGTGTCGGGACTAGCGGGGGACTCTCCTACGAGCAGTACTTC TRBD2 TRBJ2-7 TRBV6-1 medium-sized
CSVEDPSGPGDTQYF TGCAGCGTTGAAGATCCGTCCGGGCCCGGGGATACGCAGTATTTT NA TRBJ2-3 TRBV29-1 NA
CASSLGDGNYEQYF TGTGCCAGCAGCTTGGGGGACGGCAACTACGAGCAGTACTTC NA TRBJ2-7 TRBV5-6 once
CSVGRGVSTDTQYF TGCAGCGTCGGCCGCGGCGTTAGCACAGATACGCAGTATTTT NA TRBJ2-3 TRBV29-1 NA
CASSEVPVMNTEAFF TGTGCCAGCAGTGAAGTGCCGGTGATGAACACTGAAGCTTTCTTT NA TRBJ1-1 TRBV2 NA
CASSQEVRSYNEQFF TGTGCCAGCAGCCAAGAAGTGAGGAGCTACAATGAGCAGTTCTTC NA TRBJ2-1 TRBV4-2 NA
CASSIDGEAKLFF TGTGCCAGTAGTATAGACGGGGAAGCGAAACTGTTTTTT NA TRBJ1-4 TRBV19 NA
CASSPAQGVMDTQYF TGTGCCAGCAGTCCCGCACAGGGAGTTATGGATACGCAGTATTTT NA TRBJ2-3 TRBV6-5 NA
CASSADISKHNEQFF TGTGCCAGCAGCGCGGACATCTCAAAACACAATGAGCAGTTCTTC NA TRBJ2-1 TRBV9 NA
CASTTTGTGESGELFF TGCGCCAGCACCACTACCGGGACAGGGGAGTCCGGGGAGCTGTTTTTT TRBD1 TRBJ2-2 TRBV5-1 NA
CASSRDGNQPQHF TGTGCCAGCAGCCGAGACGGTAATCAGCCCCAGCATTTT NA TRBJ1-5 TRBV4-2 NA
CASSLERGEQFF TGTGCCAGCAGCTTGGAGAGAGGTGAGCAGTTCTTC NA TRBJ2-1 TRBV11-1 NA
CASSLSAGVQPQHF TGTGCCAGCAGCTTATCGGCAGGGGTTCAGCCCCAGCATTTT NA TRBJ1-5 TRBV5-6 NA
CASSPNRGGEQYF TGCGCCAGCAGCCCGAATCGGGGTGGGGAGCAGTACTTC NA TRBJ2-7 TRBV4-1 once
CASSIARGGTQPQHF TGTGCCAGTAGTATAGCAAGGGGGGGGACCCAGCCCCAGCATTTT NA TRBJ1-5 TRBV19 NA
CASSLRGLWTSDGDTQYF TGTGCCAGCAGCTTACGGGGCTTATGGACTAGCGATGGAGATACGCAGTATTTT TRBD2 TRBJ2-3 TRBV5-6 NA
CASSQLSGHTDTQYF TGCGCCAGCAGCCAATTGAGCGGTCACACAGATACGCAGTATTTT NA TRBJ2-3 TRBV4-1 NA
CASSYPDRGGGNTIYF TGTGCCAGCAGTTACCCTGACAGGGGAGGTGGAAACACCATATATTTT TRBD1 TRBJ1-3 TRBV6-6 NA
CASGEGYGYEQYF TGTGCCTCCGGCGAGGGGTATGGGTACGAGCAGTACTTC NA TRBJ2-7 TRBV30 NA
CASSSDGLDTEAFF TGTGCCAGCAGTTCTGACGGGCTTGACACTGAAGCTTTCTTT NA TRBJ1-1 TRBV27 NA
CASSGMNTEAFF TGTGCCAGCAGCGGGATGAACACTGAAGCTTTCTTT NA TRBJ1-1 TRBV9 NA
CATSPGGLLNNEQFF TGTGCCACCAGCCCGGGGGGACTACTCAACAATGAGCAGTTCTTC TRBD2 TRBJ2-1 TRBV15 NA
CASKTGNTEAFF TGTGCCAGTAAAACAGGGAACACTGAAGCTTTCTTT NA TRBJ1-1 TRBV19 medium-sized
CASSQGLGGASDAFF TGTGCCAGCAGCCAAGGGTTGGGGGGCGCATCTGATGCTTTCTTT NA TRBJ1-1 TRBV4-2 NA